One and the same sample provided the 18 T cell receptor beta chains below, sequenced in a study of blood T cells in healthy people across ages. It was with a sample-barcoded 5' primer and a J-beta primer mix that a second PCR of roughly 7 to 12 cycles was run. TCRdb itself ran the 5' RACE reads through MiXCR, one entry per CDR3 protein. The table shows 450,000 to 700,000 distinct CDR3 sequences, with 25% to 30% occurring only once. Material for sequencing was blood. The source of these receptors is a woman in her seventies in good health.

This clonotype was detected only a few times. The V and J genes are TRBV7-3 and TRBJ2-2; 11 positions match TRBD1. From germline, CDR1 is SGHTA and CDR2 FQGTGA. V was pared by 5 bases and J by 7 bases, with 3 bases of the junction left unmatched. The CDR3 runs to 14 residues. DNA of the CDR3: TGTGCCAGCAGCCGGACAGGGGGCGGCGGGGAGCTGTTTTTT. Translation gives CASSRTGGGGELFF.

This clonotype has just a few counts. The rearrangement uses TRBV20-1 and TRBJ1-4; TRBD1 might be the D (5 bases). Trimming removed 4 bases from V and 11 bases from J, with 17 bases in between. The V gene's germline CDR1 is DFQATT and CDR2 SNEGSKA (reference sequence). This CDR3 is built from 13 residues. CDR3 sequence reads: CSAIDSNLAKLFF. The CDR3, as DNA: TGCAGTGCTATCGACAGCAACCTAGCTAAACTGTTTTTT.

The CDR3 region is CASSGRGRQGTGEQYF. The CDR3 DNA sequence: TGTGCCAGCAGTGGTCGCGGTAGGCAGGGGACGGGAGAGCAGTACTTC. The chain combines TRBV6-1 with TRBJ2-5; D possibly matches TRBD1 or TRBD2 (6 bases each). The ends were cut back, 4 bases at V and 11 bases at J, with 26 bases in the middle. The CDR3 contains 16 residues. Germline lookup yields CDR1 MNHNS and CDR2 SASEGT.

Note on this clonotype: In this CDR3 the conserved last residue, phenylalanine or tryptophan, is missing, so a read error is likely. The chain uses TRBV11-3 and TRBJ2-5; the D gene could be TRBD1 or TRBD2 (5 bases each). The end of the DNA is better explained by TRBJ2-7, so the J call may be wrong. The CDR3 covers 16 residues. Per germline, CDR1 SGHNT and CDR2 YENEEA. CDR3 sequence reads: CASSPRGPQAGTEQYL. The CDR3 nucleotides are TGTGCCAGCAGCCCAAGAGGCCCTCAGGCAGGGACCGAGCAGTACCTC.

This clonotype has just a few counts. V and J are TRBV20-1 and TRBJ2-3; 10 positions agree with TRBD2. V shed 4 bases, J shed 2 bases, and the junction held 6 bases outside the gene matches. This CDR3 is built from 15 residues. Germline CDR1 DFQATT, CDR2 SNEGSKA (reference sequence). The CDR3: CSATRTSGPTDTQYF. Written as DNA, the CDR3 is TGCAGTGCTACACGGACTAGCGGACCCACAGATACGCAGTATTTT.

This clonotype turned up a few times. The chain employs TRBV11-1 and TRBJ1-1; D is undetermined. This CDR3 is built from 12 residues. Per germline, CDR1 SGHAT and CDR2 FQDESV (reference sequence). The V end was cut by 4 bases, the J end by 7 bases, with 10 bases between. CDR3 bases: TGTGCCAGCAGCTCCAGATGGGGTGAAGCTTTCTTT. Amino acid sequence: CASSSRWGEAFF.

The genes are TRBV7-7 and TRBJ2-2; perhaps TRBD1 as D (6 bases). The germline gives CDR1 SSHAT, CDR2 FNYEAQ (reference sequence). With 5 bases removed from V and 4 bases from J, the gap between germline ends came to 11 bases. The CDR3 covers 14 residues. The CDR3 here is CASSALRGTGELFF. CDR3 DNA sequence: TGTGCCAGCAGCGCCCTCAGGGGCACCGGGGAGCTGTTTTTT.

The J gene is TRBJ2-1, the V gene TRBV6-2 or TRBV6-3; 11 nucleotides align to TRBD2. CDR1 MNHEY and CDR2 SVGEGT come from the germline V gene. The CDR3 extends over 13 amino acids. V lost 3 bases to trimming and J lost 10 bases; unmatched junction nucleotides: 2. This CDR3 is CASSYRTSGEQFF. DNA of the CDR3: TGTGCCAGCAGTTATAGGACTAGCGGGGAGCAGTTCTTC.

The rearrangement joins TRBV29-1 to TRBJ2-2, with 7 nucleotides matching TRBD1. In germline, CDR1 is SQVTM, CDR2 ANQGSEA. V shed 4 bases, J shed 0 bases, and the junction held 2 bases outside the gene matches. There are 14 residues in the CDR3. CDR3 residues: CSVGDRANTGELFF. The DNA of the CDR3 is TGCAGCGTTGGGGACAGAGCGAACACCGGGGAGCTGTTTTTT.

There are a few counts of this clonotype. The germline gene is not matched at one end of the junction; a read error may be the cause. The chain couples TRBV5-1 to TRBJ2-3; tentatively, D is TRBD1 or TRBD2 (5 bases each). Germline V gene data show CDR1 as SGHRS and CDR2 as YFSETQ. The CDR3 contains 16 residues. This CDR3 is CANSPQWGKGTDTQYF. The CDR3 bases are TGCGCCAACAGCCCCCAGTGGGGGAAGGGCACAGATACGCAGTATTTT.

Only a few counts were recorded for this clonotype. The rearrangement links TRBV9 to TRBJ2-2, with 9 nucleotides matching TRBD1. CDR1 SGDLS and CDR2 YYNGEE come from the germline V gene. The CDR3 loop spans 16 amino acids. J gave up 4 bases and V 2 bases, and 6 bases lay outside the gene matches. The CDR3: CASSVGQGLVTGELFF. DNA for the CDR3: TGTGCCAGCAGCGTGGGACAGGGCCTTGTCACCGGGGAGCTGTTTTTT.

J is TRBJ2-7 and V is TRBV6-5; D gene ambiguous. The CDR3 is made up of 11 amino acids. The germline V gene encodes CDR1 MNHEY and CDR2 SVGAGI. V was trimmed by 6 bases and J by 10 bases, leaving 13 bases between them. The CDR3 region is CASSLAGLQYF. In nucleotides, the CDR3 is TGTGCCAGCAGCCTGGCCGGGCTACAGTACTTC.

This clonotype was seen at least ten times. This rearrangement joins TRBV5-1 to TRBJ2-3, with a weak D call TRBD1 (5 bases). The ends were cut back, 4 bases at V and 2 bases at J, with 8 bases in the middle. CDR1 is SGHRS, CDR2 YFSETQ, per germline. This CDR3 has 13 amino acids. The CDR3 region is CASSQDNTDTQYF. CDR3 in DNA: TGCGCCAGCAGCCAGGACAACACAGATACGCAGTATTTT.

The CDR3 here is CASNPGQPNTEAFF. In nucleotides, the CDR3 is TGTGCCAGCAACCCCGGACAGCCGAACACTGAAGCTTTCTTT. The chain is built from TRBV9 and TRBJ1-1; D may be TRBD1 (6 bases). The CDR3 contains 14 residues. Trimming removed 6 bases at V and 1 base at J, with 13 bases between. Germline assignment: CDR1 SGDLS and CDR2 YYNGEE.

This clonotype was found many times. V and J are TRBV12-3 or TRBV12-4 and TRBJ2-5, with 7 positions matching TRBD1. The CDR3 sequence is 14 residues long. V lost 6 bases and J lost 1; bases outside the gene matches: 5. CDR3 sequence: CASSKGQLQETQYF. CDR3 nucleotide sequence: TGTGCCAGCAGCAAGGGACAGCTCCAAGAGACCCAGTACTTC.

This clonotype was seen more than once but under ten times. The V and J genes are TRBV5-1 and TRBJ2-5, with TRBD2 matching over 8 bases. The V and J ends lost 3 bases and 4 bases, in that order; junction bases with no gene match: 8. This CDR3 has 15 residues. Germline CDR1 is SGHRS and CDR2 is YFSETQ. The chain's CDR3 is CASSSQAGGLETQYF. CDR3 DNA: TGCGCCAGCAGCTCCCAGGCGGGGGGACTAGAGACCCAGTACTTC.

The chain combines TRBV18 with TRBJ1-5, with no clear D. The V end was cut by 5 bases, the J end by 4 bases, with 12 bases between. There are 14 residues in the CDR3. Germline V gives CDR1 KGHSH, CDR2 LQKENI. The DNA of the CDR3 is TGTGCCAGCTCATCGACAACTAAGAATCAGCCCCAGCATTTT. Residues: CASSSTTKNQPQHF.

This clonotype was detected a few times. This rearrangement joins TRBV9 to TRBJ2-5; the match to TRBD1 covers 9 bases. V shed 3 bases, J shed 3 bases, and the junction held 6 bases outside the gene matches. In germline, CDR1 is SGDLS, CDR2 YYNGEE. The CDR3 is 15 amino acids. As DNA, the CDR3 is TGTGCCAGCAGCGGTACCGGGACAGGGAAAGAGACCCAGTACTTC. This codes for CASSGTGTGKETQYF.